What follows is one T cell receptor (beta chain) and its context. Its antigen remains unknown. The CDR3 covers 13 residues. CDR1 SEHNR and CDR2 FQNEAQ come from the germline V gene (reference sequence). V was clipped by 3 bases and J by 4 bases, with 9 bases between them. PCR primers comprised 60 Vbeta and 13 Jbeta primers. TCRdb's table, derived via immunoSEQ multiplex PCR, lists solely in-frame clones and lacks some. The sample has 97,000 or so clones, about 81% seen once. The source of the sample is a study of cytomegalovirus exposure and HLA in healthy donors. Overall study results and limits: Further analysis, carried out later, found HLA-associated TCR beta chains more clonally expanded than equally common other chains. Both high specificity and high sensitivity reportedly marked the classifier's diagnosis of cytomegalovirus status.

Sequencing was carried out using PBMCs. The TCR comes from a man aged 35 to 55 in good health and CMV-seronegative. The chain recombines TRBV7-9 with TRBJ2-5; no definite D call. The CDR3 bases are TGTGCCAGCAGCTTGGTTACTTTAGAGACCCAGTACTTC. Translation: CASSLVTLETQYF.